Listed below are T cell receptor beta chains from one sample, sequenced in a study of early T cells in non-severe SARS-CoV-2 infection. Each CDR3 protein is one row after TCRdb ran MiXCR on the 5' RACE reads. The repertoire holds tens of thousands of distinct CDR3 sequences, roughly an eighth seen once, with roughly 4% in the top ten. Sequencing was performed on whole blood. These TCRs come from an adult who was a healthcare worker with PCR-confirmed SARS-CoV-2 infection or an uninfected control (not recorded which). The CDR3 runs from the conserved cysteine through the conserved F or W.

V gene,J gene,CDR3 protein
TRBV9,TRBJ2-2,CASSVRLNTGELFF
TRBV7-6,TRBJ2-5,CASSLGLAGGPQETQYF
TRBV18,TRBJ1-6,CASSPTRGLDSPLHF
TRBV28,TRBJ2-7,CASRRTGTGEQYF
TRBV2,TRBJ1-2,CASSGQINYGYTF
TRBV20-1,TRBJ2-3,CSANPSGSTDTQYF
TRBV20-1,TRBJ1-5,CSARQDNQPQHF
TRBV4-1,TRBJ2-7,CASSQKPLARGTYEQYF
TRBV5-1,TRBJ1-1,CASSPDRGRRNTEAFF
TRBV11-3,TRBJ2-1,CASSLGDRVRSDEQFF